The sequence of this T cell receptor beta chain was determined in a study of T cells in Graves' hyperthyroidism and ophthalmopathy. On the study more broadly: Pretreatment peripheral blood was obtained at initial diagnosis.

Authors of the study amplified TCR beta CDR3 regions from RNA transcripts. The TCR CDR3 was amplified in a first-round RT-PCR using the HTBI primer set. TCRdb ran MiXCR on the multiplex PCR reads and lists one entry per CDR3 protein. In the table there are some 270,000 distinct CDR3 sequences, about 25% of which are singletons. Germline CDR1 reads DFQATT; CDR2 reads SNEGSKA (reference sequence). The V end lost 0 bases, the J end lost 3 bases, and 18 bases lay between the germline ends. The CDR3 is made up of 17 amino acids. Overall study findings and caveats: The blood repertoire included most of the expanded thyroid clonotypes above 0.001. Ophthalmopathy onset followed model prediction by a median approximately 7 months.

The sample holds one count of this clonotype. Its matching antigen is unknown. Patients with ophthalmopathy all had a Clinical Activity Score of at least 3, a NOSPECS grade of at least 4 and duration under 3 months. The sequencing input was blood. The chain is built from TRBV20-1 and TRBJ1-5, with unresolved D. This TCR came from a middle-aged woman with Graves' ophthalmopathy. The CDR3 region has the DNA TGCAGTGCTAGAGATAAGTCCAGGCAGAAGCTCAATCAGCCCCAGCATTTT. It translates to CSARDKSRQKLNQPQHF.